This TCR beta chain was sequenced in a study of T cell responses to AZD1222 COVID-19 vaccine. This table comes from immunoSEQ multiplex PCR, and its TCRdb copy is limited to in-frame clones, with some not included. The data show 150,000 to 200,000 clones, 75% to 90% seen once. The CDR3 has 12 residues. Germline V CDR1 and CDR2: SQVTM, ANQGSEA. Trimming removed 4 bases at V and 3 bases at J, with 10 bases between. The sequencing here drew on peripheral blood, taken on day 0 of MenACWY control vaccination. The V gene is TRBV29-1, the J gene TRBJ2-7; D is possibly TRBD2 (5 bases). This sequence was found in an adult in good health. The DNA for the CDR3 is TGCAGCGTTGTGTCGGGGAACTACGAGCAGTACTTC. Its translation is CSVVSGNYEQYF.